The 23 T cell receptor beta chains below all came from one sample that was sequenced in a study of blood T cell repertoires in COVID-19. Profiled with immunoSEQ multiplex PCR; TCRdb holds only in-frame clones, not every one. The sample contains around 300,000 clones, around 90% of which appear only once. Sequences were obtained from peripheral blood. Receptor source: a man in his fifties with acute or convalescent COVID-19.

The V and J genes are TRBV6-4 and TRBJ1-5; the D gene is possibly TRBD1 (6 bases). Looked up from germline, CDR1 is MRHNA and CDR2 is SNTAGT. V lost 3 bases to trimming and J lost 2 bases, with 8 bases between them. The CDR3 is made up of 14 amino acids. CDR3 bases: TGTGCCAGCAGTGAACAGGGAGGCAATCAGCCCCAGCATTTT. Residues: CASSEQGGNQPQHF.

This chain links TRBV14 with TRBJ1-6; D uncertain. Per the germline V gene, CDR1 is SGHDN and CDR2 is FVKESK. The CDR3 runs 12 residues. The CDR3 spells CASCSNNSPLHF. The CDR3 DNA reads as TGTGCGTCTTGTAGTAATAATTCACCCCTCCACTTT.

The chain is built from TRBV6-5 and TRBJ2-1; the match to TRBD2 covers 11 bases. Per the germline V gene, CDR1 is MNHEY and CDR2 is SVGAGI. The CDR3 is 14 residues long. Losses at the gene ends were 6 bases for V and 8 bases for J; bases not matched to a gene: 6. The CDR3 loop is CASRALAGGHEQFF. CDR3 DNA: TGTGCCAGCAGGGCGTTAGCGGGGGGGCATGAGCAGTTCTTC.

The rearrangement joins TRBV11-3 to TRBJ2-2; D call uncertain. With 5 bases removed from V and 7 bases from J, the gap between germline ends came to 8 bases. The germline gives CDR1 SGHNT, CDR2 YENEEA. CDR3 length equals 12 residues. In nucleotides, the CDR3 is TGTGCCAGCAGCCCCCGGGTCGGGGAGCTGTTTTTT. As protein: CASSPRVGELFF.

This clone was picked up one time. The chain employs TRBV5-4 and TRBJ1-2, with TRBD1 identical over 7 bases. The CDR3 spans 15 residues. Germline lookup yields CDR1 SGHNT and CDR2 YYREEE (reference sequence). The V gene end was trimmed by 3 bases and the J gene end by 3 bases; junction bases not matched to a gene: 8. In DNA, the CDR3 is TGTGCCAGCAGCTACCAAGGGGGCGCCGACTATGGCTACACCTTC. Translated, it gives CASSYQGGADYGYTF.

The count of this clone is one. V and J are TRBV4-1 and TRBJ1-1; possibly TRBD1 for D (5 bases). Trimming cost V 3 bases and J 1 base, with 12 bases left between them. In germline, CDR1 is MGHRA, CDR2 YSYEKL. The CDR3 is made up of 15 amino acids. CDR3 protein: CASSHLSQGNTEAFF. The CDR3 DNA reads as TGCGCCAGCAGCCATCTCTCTCAGGGGAACACTGAAGCTTTCTTT.

The chain joins TRBV4-1 to TRBJ2-1; a weak D match, TRBD1 (5 bases). CDR1 and CDR2 (germline): MGHRA, YSYEKL. This CDR3 comprises 15 residues. With 4 bases removed from V and 9 bases from J, the gap between germline ends came to 19 bases. CDR3 DNA: TGCGCCAGCAGCCCAATAGGTGGCCCCGACAGTGAGCAGTTCTTC. Protein product: CASSPIGGPDSEQFF.

The V and J genes are TRBV11-1 and TRBJ1-2; 12 nucleotides align to TRBD1. CDR3 length: 14 residues. Trimming took 4 bases from V and 8 from J; bases not matched to a gene: 5. Germline loops: CDR1 SGHAT, CDR2 FQDESV (reference sequence). The DNA for the CDR3 is TGTGCCAGCAGCTCAGGGACAGGGGGCCGAGGCTACACCTTC. This sequence encodes CASSSGTGGRGYTF.

The chain couples TRBV9 to TRBJ1-6; 7 nucleotides align to TRBD1. Losses at the gene ends were 2 bases for V and 7 bases for J; bases not matched to a gene: 3. Germline V lookup: CDR1 SGDLS, CDR2 YYNGEE. The CDR3 contains 14 residues. This CDR3 is CASSVHRGNSPLHF. The CDR3 DNA reads TGTGCCAGCAGCGTCCACAGGGGAAATTCACCCCTCCACTTT.

A word on this clone: A read error may produce the germline difference seen at one junction end. This chain uses TRBV7-7 with TRBJ2-2; D unresolved. Germline CDR1 SSHAT, CDR2 FNYEAQ (reference sequence). This CDR3 is built from 14 residues. The CDR3 is CASRSFPNTGELFF. The CDR3 DNA reads as TGTGCTAGCAGGTCTTTCCCTAACACCGGGGAGCTGTTTTTT.

The CDR3 nucleotides read TGTGCCAGCAGCCCGGGGGATTCAAGGGGCTACACCTTC. Amino acids: CASSPGDSRGYTF. This chain connects TRBV5-5 to TRBJ1-2; tentatively, D is TRBD1 (5 bases). V lost 4 bases to trimming and J lost 8 bases, with 15 bases between them. CDR3 length: 13 residues. Germline CDR1 is SGHKS and CDR2 is YYEKEE (reference sequence).

V is TRBV5-8 and J is TRBJ1-1; 10 nucleotides line up with TRBD1. Looked up from germline, CDR1 is SGHTS and CDR2 is YDEGEE. The CDR3 runs 17 residues. V shed 4 bases and J 0 bases; nucleotides not matched to a gene: 9. The CDR3 DNA follows: TGTGCCAGCAGCCCGGGACAGGGGTCCCCTATGAACACTGAAGCTTTCTTT. It translates to CASSPGQGSPMNTEAFF.

V usage is TRBV27 and J usage is TRBJ2-3; TRBD2 matches 10 bases. This CDR3 has 15 residues. CDR1 MNHEY and CDR2 SMNVEV come from the germline V gene (reference sequence). Unmatched junction bases numbered 3, after V lost 4 bases and J lost 2 bases. As DNA, the CDR3 is TGTGCCAGCAGTTCAAGCGGGGGGGTCACAGATACGCAGTATTTT. Translation gives CASSSSGGVTDTQYF.

The chain recombines TRBV7-2 with TRBJ2-7; D is possibly TRBD1 (5 bases). The CDR3 runs to 15 residues. Germline V gene data show CDR1 as SGHTA and CDR2 as FQGNSA. With 2 bases removed from V and 3 bases from J, the gap between germline ends came to 14 bases. DNA for the CDR3: TGTGCCAGCAGCTTATATACGGGTACAGGCTACGAGCAGTACTTC. It specifies CASSLYTGTGYEQYF.

This clone has just a few counts. The J gene is TRBJ2-7, the V gene TRBV5-5; 7 nucleotides align to TRBD2. CDR3 length: 15 amino acids. Per germline, CDR1 SGHKS and CDR2 YYEKEE (reference sequence). V dropped 3 bases and J dropped 4; count of bases not matched to a gene: 10. The DNA for the CDR3 is TGTGCCAGCAGCTCGGACTTGCGGGGGTTATACGAGCAGTACTTC. Translating it yields CASSSDLRGLYEQYF.

The chain is built from TRBV3-1 (or the pseudogene TRBV3-2) and TRBJ1-2, with a weak D call TRBD1 (5 bases). Trimming cost V 4 bases and J 7 bases, with 16 bases left between them. The CDR3 covers 14 residues. CDR1 is LGHDT and CDR2 is YNNKEL in the germline V gene (reference sequence). CDR3 DNA sequence: TGTGCCAGCAGCCCCCCAGGGATGAGTAGTGGCTACACCTTC. It encodes CASSPPGMSSGYTF.

This clone appeared a few times. The chain uses TRBV7-9 and TRBJ2-7; 8 bases align to TRBD2. The length of the CDR3 is 13 residues. V shed 2 bases, J shed 3 bases, and the junction held 0 bases outside the gene matches. The V gene's germline CDR1 is SEHNR and CDR2 FQNEAQ (reference sequence). CDR3 loop: CASSLSGGYEQYF. CDR3 DNA sequence: TGTGCCAGCAGCTTAAGCGGGGGCTACGAGCAGTACTTC.

The chain employs TRBV7-2 and TRBJ2-1; 8 nucleotides agree with TRBD1. The CDR3 extends over 19 amino acids. With V trimmed by 1 base and J by 0 bases, 11 bases remained unmatched. Germline V lookup: CDR1 SGHTA, CDR2 FQGNSA. In DNA form, the CDR3 reads TGTGCCAGCAGCTTAGTTGGGACAGGAGTAAGGGGCTCCTACAATGAGCAGTTCTTC. Encoded protein: CASSLVGTGVRGSYNEQFF. The full variable domain, completed using reference TRBV7-2 and TRBJ2-1, is GAGVSQSPSNKVTEKGKDVELRCDPISGHTALYWYRQSLGQGLEFLIYFQGNSAPDKSGLPSDRFSAERTGGSVSTLTIQRTQQEDSAVYLCASSLVGTGVRGSYNEQFFGPGTRLTVL.

V is TRBV30 and J is TRBJ2-5; D uncertain. V was clipped by 4 bases and J by 2 bases, with 11 bases between them. Germline V CDR1 and CDR2: GTSNPN, SVGIG (reference sequence). CDR3 length equals 13 residues. CDR3 nucleotide sequence: TGTGCCTGGAACCTTTACCAGCAAGAGACCCAGTACTTC. Encoded protein: CAWNLYQQETQYF.

This chain links TRBV5-8 with TRBJ2-2; D not certain. The V end was cut by 4 bases, the J end by 1 base, with 23 bases between. Germline CDR1 is SGHTS and CDR2 is YDEGEE. CDR3 length: 19 amino acids. The CDR3 here is CASSLPGGRRVWNTGELFF. Written as DNA, the CDR3 is TGTGCCAGCAGCCTTCCGGGTGGCAGACGGGTGTGGAACACCGGGGAGCTGTTTTTT.

V gene TRBV3-1 (or the pseudogene TRBV3-2) combines with J gene TRBJ2-7; 10 nucleotides match TRBD1. Germline loops: CDR1 LGHDT, CDR2 YNNKEL (reference sequence). Trimming at V came to 0 bases and at J to 6 bases, leaving 14 bases not matched to a gene. This CDR3 contains 18 residues. Here the CDR3 DNA reads TGTGCCAGCAGCCAAGATATTCTATGGGGACAGGGGATTGTCGAGCAGTACTTC. This encodes CASSQDILWGQGIVEQYF.

The chain combines TRBV7-6 with TRBJ2-5; 8 bases line up with TRBD1. The germline V gene has CDR1 SGHVS and CDR2 FNYEAQ. This CDR3 is 16 amino acids long. J was trimmed by 2 bases and V by 5 bases; bases with no gene match: 10. For the CDR3, the DNA is TGTGCCAGCAGCGCTCAGCCAGGACAGGGTCAAGAGACCCAGTACTTC. Amino acids: CASSAQPGQGQETQYF.

J is TRBJ2-3 and V is TRBV7-3, with D hard to call. The CDR3 spans 11 residues. V was cut by 4 bases and J by 4 bases, with 3 bases left in between. CDR1 is SGHTA, CDR2 FQGTGA, per germline. For the CDR3, the DNA is TGTGCCAGCAGCTCTTCAGATACGCAGTATTTT. Protein sequence: CASSSSDTQYF. The whole variable domain, filled in from reference TRBV7-3 and TRBJ2-3, reads GAGVSQTPSNKVTEKGKYVELRCDPISGHTALYWYRQSLGQGPEFLIYFQGTGAADDSGLPNDRFFAVRPEGSVSTLKIQRTERGDSAVYLCASSSSDTQYFGPGTRLTVL.